Shown below are 3 T cell receptor beta chains from a single sample sequenced in a study of T cell clones after liver transplantation. Generated by immunoSEQ multiplex PCR, the TCRdb table keeps only in-frame clones and is missing some. The table includes about 20,000 clones, approximately 80% detected once. The specimen comprised CD8+ T cells from blood, sampled approximately 52 months after liver transplant. These receptors all stem from a human patient who received a liver transplant. The T cells may come from the graft donor.

The CDR3, as DNA: TGCGCCAGCAGCGAACCGGGACAGGGGTACGAGCAGTACTTC. Its translation: CASSEPGQGYEQYF. The J gene is TRBJ2-7, the V gene TRBV4-1, with 10 positions matching TRBD1. The junction had 5 bases not matched to a gene; V was cut back by 5 bases and J by 4 bases. Germline V gene data show CDR1 as MGHRA and CDR2 as YSYEKL. The CDR3 covers 14 residues.

The CDR3 nucleotides read TGTGCCAGCACCAAACAGAGGGTAGTCGAAAATGAGCAGTTCTTC. Translated: CASTKQRVVENEQFF. The chain is built from TRBV5-8 and TRBJ2-1; D possibly corresponds to TRBD2 (5 bases). Germline V gene data show CDR1 as SGHTS and CDR2 as YDEGEE. The V and J ends lost 6 bases and 7 bases respectively, with 20 bases between them. This CDR3 contains 15 residues.

V usage is TRBV27 and J usage is TRBJ2-4; 9 nucleotides line up with TRBD2. The length of the CDR3 is 14 residues. From germline, CDR1 is MNHEY and CDR2 SMNVEV (reference sequence). J gave up 16 bases and V 6 bases, and 16 bases lay outside the gene matches. As DNA, the CDR3 is TGTGCCAGCAGGCAAGCTAGCGGGGAACCTCGGGTATACTTC. Residues: CASRQASGEPRVYF.